The 21 T cell receptor beta chains given below trace back to one sample, sequenced in a study of cytomegalovirus exposure and HLA in healthy donors. PCR employed 60 Vbeta and 13 Jbeta primers. TCRdb's table, derived via immunoSEQ multiplex PCR, lists solely in-frame clones and lacks some. The sample has 150,000 to 200,000 clones, 65% to 85% seen once; the top ten hold approximately 2.9%. The sequenced material came from PBMCs. The receptor source for this set is a female donor in good health and CMV-seronegative.

This clone was found once. This rearrangement joins TRBV5-1 to TRBJ1-6, with unresolved D. Germline V gene lookup returns CDR1 SGHRS and CDR2 YFSETQ. The germline V and J ends were trimmed by 0 bases and 7 bases, with 8 bases remaining between them. CDR3 length: 14 amino acids. CDR3 coding DNA: TGCGCCAGCAGCTTGGACAGACCCAATTCACCCCTCCACTTT. Encoded protein: CASSLDRPNSPLHF.

The chain combines TRBV7-8 with TRBJ2-3, with 14 positions matching TRBD2. The CDR3 loop spans 18 amino acids. The trim removed 3 bases at V and 0 bases at J, leaving 5 bases unmatched. Germline lookup yields CDR1 SGHVS and CDR2 FQNEAQ. The CDR3 region has the DNA TGTGCCAGCAGCTTGGGACTAGCGGGAGAGTCTAGCACAGATACGCAGTATTTT. Protein sequence: CASSLGLAGESSTDTQYF.

The chain joins TRBV4-1 to TRBJ2-7; D not certain. This CDR3 has 15 residues. V dropped 4 bases and J dropped 1 base, with 14 bases sitting between them. Germline CDR1 and CDR2: MGHRA and YSYEKL. The CDR3 here is CASSPPRSLSYEQYF. Here the CDR3 DNA reads TGCGCCAGCAGCCCTCCCCGAAGCTTATCCTACGAGCAGTACTTC.

The chain has TRBV7-2 and TRBJ2-3; weak D call: TRBD2 (6 bases). CDR1 is SGHTA, CDR2 FQGNSA, per germline. V shed 1 base and J shed 9 bases, with 11 bases lying between them. The CDR3 has 13 residues. The CDR3 region is CASSLGGGNTQYF. The CDR3 nucleotides are TGTGCCAGCAGCTTAGGAGGCGGGAACACGCAGTATTTT.

The chain uses TRBV19 and TRBJ2-2, with D possibly being TRBD2 (7 bases). The CDR3 length is 13 residues. V was cut by 5 bases and J by 6 bases, with 10 bases left in between. The V gene's germline CDR1 is LNHDA and CDR2 SQIVND (reference sequence). The DNA of the CDR3 is TGTGCCAGTAGTCGAGGGGGGGCCGGGGAGCTGTTTTTT. Translation: CASSRGGAGELFF. Full variable domain (outside the CDR3, taken from reference TRBV19 and TRBJ2-2): DGGITQSPKYLFRKEGQNVTLSCEQNLNHDAMYWYRQDPGQGLRLIYYSQIVNDFQKGDIAEGYSVSREKKESFPLTVTSAQKNPTAFYLCASSRGGAGELFFGEGSRLTVL.

The CDR3 here is CASSAPSGGTDTQYF. The CDR3 bases are TGCGCCAGCAGCGCACCTAGCGGAGGCACAGATACGCAGTATTTT. The genes are TRBV4-1 and TRBJ2-3; 7 bases match TRBD2. CDR3 length: 15 residues. After removal of 5 bases from V and 1 base from J, the junction contained 6 bases not matched to a gene. Germline V lookup: CDR1 MGHRA, CDR2 YSYEKL.

The chain has TRBV6-1 and TRBJ1-1; D gene ambiguous. CDR3 length: 15 amino acids. Germline CDR1 reads MNHNS; CDR2 reads SASEGT. The germline V and J ends were trimmed by 3 bases and 3 bases, with 14 bases remaining between them. The CDR3 region is CASSDFHLSHTEAFF. The CDR3 nucleotides are TGTGCCAGCAGTGATTTTCACTTATCCCACACTGAAGCTTTCTTT.

This clone was recorded only once. The chain has TRBV18 and TRBJ2-3; 8 nucleotides line up with TRBD1. In germline, CDR1 is KGHSH, CDR2 LQKENI. V lost 6 bases and J lost 6; bases outside the gene matches: 8. CDR3 length: 14 residues. CDR3 sequence reads: CASSGQGGADTQYF. CDR3 coding DNA: TGTGCCAGCTCCGGACAGGGCGGTGCGGATACGCAGTATTTT.

The chain joins TRBV27 to TRBJ2-7; 7 bases are shared with TRBD2. Germline-derived CDR1 and CDR2 are MNHEY and SMNVEV (reference sequence). The CDR3 has 13 residues. V lost 8 bases, J lost 4 bases, and 8 bases stayed unmatched. The CDR3, as DNA: TGTGCCAGCGGGCCGGGGGGAATATACGAGCAGTACTTC. Protein product: CASGPGGIYEQYF.

V usage is TRBV5-1 and J usage is TRBJ1-6; 8 positions agree with TRBD1. J was trimmed by 7 bases and V by 4 bases; bases with no gene match: 7. The V gene's germline CDR1 is SGHRS and CDR2 YFSETQ. The CDR3 is 15 amino acids. CDR3 nucleotide sequence: TGCGCCAGCAGCACCTCGACAGGGGAGAATTCACCCCTCCACTTT. This gives the protein CASSTSTGENSPLHF.

CDR3 nucleotides: TGTGCCAGCAGTGCGTTATGGGGAGGTGAGCAGTTCTTC. It yields the protein CASSALWGGEQFF. The chain combines TRBV2 with TRBJ2-1, with a tentative D call TRBD2 (6 bases). Germline CDR1 and CDR2: SNHLY and FYNNEI. This CDR3 spans 13 amino acids. The V and J ends lost 4 bases and 9 bases respectively, with 13 bases between them.

CDR3: CASSLGQTNTEAFF. CDR3 coding DNA: TGTGCCAGCAGTTTAGGACAGACGAACACTGAAGCTTTCTTT. This chain uses TRBV27 with TRBJ1-1; a weak D match, TRBD1 (6 bases). CDR1 and CDR2 (germline): MNHEY, SMNVEV (reference sequence). The CDR3 is made up of 14 amino acids. V lost 2 bases, J lost 1 base, and 8 bases lay in between.

The rearrangement links TRBV4-2 to TRBJ2-1, with D maybe TRBD2 (7 bases). The ends were cut back, 5 bases at V and 7 bases at J, with 18 bases in the middle. In germline, CDR1 is LGHNA, CDR2 YNFKEQ. The CDR3 length is 15 residues. This CDR3 reads CASSEGGGPGNEQFF. The CDR3, as DNA: TGTGCCAGCAGCGAGGGAGGGGGGCCCGGGAATGAGCAGTTCTTC.

The chain recombines TRBV6-5 with TRBJ2-7; 12 bases are a match to TRBD2. Germline lookup yields CDR1 MNHEY and CDR2 SVGAGI. The V gene end was trimmed by 6 bases and the J gene end by 2 bases; junction bases not matched to a gene: 5. This CDR3 spans 15 amino acids. CDR3 sequence: CASSHGLAGPYEQYF. The CDR3 region has the DNA TGTGCCAGCAGCCACGGACTAGCGGGACCCTACGAGCAGTACTTC.

On this clone: The sample holds other DNA sequences that translate to the same CDR3. The V call is TRBV27, the J call TRBJ2-2, with a possible D match to TRBD2 (6 bases). V lost 1 base, J lost 7 bases, and 10 bases lay in between. The V gene's germline CDR1 is MNHEY and CDR2 SMNVEV (reference sequence). CDR3 length: 14 residues. CDR3 in DNA: TGTGCCAGCAGTTTATTGGCGGGGAGCGGGGAGCTGTTTTTT. Protein: CASSLLAGSGELFF.

The V call is TRBV9, the J call TRBJ2-3; D is perhaps TRBD2 (6 bases). Germline-derived CDR1 and CDR2 are SGDLS and YYNGEE. V dropped 2 bases and J dropped 4 bases, with 14 bases sitting between them. CDR3 length: 15 amino acids. The DNA of the CDR3 is TGTGCCAGCAGCGTTGGTGGGGGACTGGCAGATACGCAGTATTTT. Translation gives CASSVGGGLADTQYF. Drawing the rest from reference TRBV9 and TRBJ2-3, the complete variable domain is DSGVTQTPKHLITATGQRVTLRCSPRSGDLSVYWYQQSLDQGLQFLIQYYNGEERAKGNILERFSAQQFPDLHSELNLSSLELGDSALYFCASSVGGGLADTQYFGPGTRLTVL.

V gene TRBV5-5 combines with J gene TRBJ2-7; 10 bases fit TRBD1. CDR1 is SGHKS and CDR2 is YYEKEE in the germline V gene (reference sequence). Losses at the gene ends were 3 bases for V and 0 bases for J; bases not matched to a gene: 0. The CDR3 is 14 amino acids. The chain's CDR3 is CASSWTGGSYEQYF. The CDR3 nucleotides read TGTGCCAGCAGCTGGACAGGGGGCTCCTACGAGCAGTACTTC.

This chain links TRBV30 with TRBJ1-6, with 8 bases aligning to TRBD1. J gave up 0 bases and V 4 bases, and 5 bases lay outside the gene matches. This CDR3 spans 16 amino acids. Germline lookup yields CDR1 GTSNPN and CDR2 SVGIG (reference sequence). This chain's CDR3 is CAWNHRGISYNSPLHF. CDR3 bases: TGTGCCTGGAACCACAGGGGGATCTCCTATAATTCACCCCTCCACTTT. Full variable domain (outside the CDR3, taken from reference TRBV30 and TRBJ1-6): SQTIHQWPATLVQPVGSPLSLECTVEGTSNPNLYWYRQAAGRGLQLLFYSVGIGQISSEVPQNLSASRPQDRQFILSSKKLLLSDSGFYLCAWNHRGISYNSPLHFGNGTRLTVT.

The J gene is TRBJ1-1, the V gene TRBV10-3; 11 bases fit TRBD1. The ends lost 4 bases at V and 5 bases at J; junction bases unmatched: 6. CDR1 is ENHRY, CDR2 SYGVKD, per germline. The CDR3 runs 15 residues. The CDR3 protein is CAISAGTGGQTEAFF. CDR3 bases: TGTGCCATCAGTGCTGGGACAGGGGGTCAGACTGAAGCTTTCTTT.

This clone was seen once. V and J are TRBV11-2 and TRBJ1-1; 8 nucleotides line up with TRBD1. The germline V gene has CDR1 SGHAT and CDR2 FQNNGV. The CDR3 has 17 amino acids. V shed 6 bases, J shed 7 bases, and the junction held 19 bases outside the gene matches. CDR3 loop: CASSSPGQAPWFSEAFF. As DNA, the CDR3 is TGTGCCAGCAGTTCCCCGGGACAGGCGCCCTGGTTCAGTGAAGCTTTCTTT.

The table lists this clone with a count of one. V and J are TRBV9 and TRBJ2-1, with 8 bases fitting TRBD2. V lost 2 bases, J lost 3 bases, and 4 bases stayed unmatched. This CDR3 region has 15 residues. Germline V CDR1 and CDR2: SGDLS, YYNGEE. The CDR3, as DNA: TGTGCCAGCAGCGTCTCCGGGACTAGCTACAATGAGCAGTTCTTC. This encodes CASSVSGTSYNEQFF.